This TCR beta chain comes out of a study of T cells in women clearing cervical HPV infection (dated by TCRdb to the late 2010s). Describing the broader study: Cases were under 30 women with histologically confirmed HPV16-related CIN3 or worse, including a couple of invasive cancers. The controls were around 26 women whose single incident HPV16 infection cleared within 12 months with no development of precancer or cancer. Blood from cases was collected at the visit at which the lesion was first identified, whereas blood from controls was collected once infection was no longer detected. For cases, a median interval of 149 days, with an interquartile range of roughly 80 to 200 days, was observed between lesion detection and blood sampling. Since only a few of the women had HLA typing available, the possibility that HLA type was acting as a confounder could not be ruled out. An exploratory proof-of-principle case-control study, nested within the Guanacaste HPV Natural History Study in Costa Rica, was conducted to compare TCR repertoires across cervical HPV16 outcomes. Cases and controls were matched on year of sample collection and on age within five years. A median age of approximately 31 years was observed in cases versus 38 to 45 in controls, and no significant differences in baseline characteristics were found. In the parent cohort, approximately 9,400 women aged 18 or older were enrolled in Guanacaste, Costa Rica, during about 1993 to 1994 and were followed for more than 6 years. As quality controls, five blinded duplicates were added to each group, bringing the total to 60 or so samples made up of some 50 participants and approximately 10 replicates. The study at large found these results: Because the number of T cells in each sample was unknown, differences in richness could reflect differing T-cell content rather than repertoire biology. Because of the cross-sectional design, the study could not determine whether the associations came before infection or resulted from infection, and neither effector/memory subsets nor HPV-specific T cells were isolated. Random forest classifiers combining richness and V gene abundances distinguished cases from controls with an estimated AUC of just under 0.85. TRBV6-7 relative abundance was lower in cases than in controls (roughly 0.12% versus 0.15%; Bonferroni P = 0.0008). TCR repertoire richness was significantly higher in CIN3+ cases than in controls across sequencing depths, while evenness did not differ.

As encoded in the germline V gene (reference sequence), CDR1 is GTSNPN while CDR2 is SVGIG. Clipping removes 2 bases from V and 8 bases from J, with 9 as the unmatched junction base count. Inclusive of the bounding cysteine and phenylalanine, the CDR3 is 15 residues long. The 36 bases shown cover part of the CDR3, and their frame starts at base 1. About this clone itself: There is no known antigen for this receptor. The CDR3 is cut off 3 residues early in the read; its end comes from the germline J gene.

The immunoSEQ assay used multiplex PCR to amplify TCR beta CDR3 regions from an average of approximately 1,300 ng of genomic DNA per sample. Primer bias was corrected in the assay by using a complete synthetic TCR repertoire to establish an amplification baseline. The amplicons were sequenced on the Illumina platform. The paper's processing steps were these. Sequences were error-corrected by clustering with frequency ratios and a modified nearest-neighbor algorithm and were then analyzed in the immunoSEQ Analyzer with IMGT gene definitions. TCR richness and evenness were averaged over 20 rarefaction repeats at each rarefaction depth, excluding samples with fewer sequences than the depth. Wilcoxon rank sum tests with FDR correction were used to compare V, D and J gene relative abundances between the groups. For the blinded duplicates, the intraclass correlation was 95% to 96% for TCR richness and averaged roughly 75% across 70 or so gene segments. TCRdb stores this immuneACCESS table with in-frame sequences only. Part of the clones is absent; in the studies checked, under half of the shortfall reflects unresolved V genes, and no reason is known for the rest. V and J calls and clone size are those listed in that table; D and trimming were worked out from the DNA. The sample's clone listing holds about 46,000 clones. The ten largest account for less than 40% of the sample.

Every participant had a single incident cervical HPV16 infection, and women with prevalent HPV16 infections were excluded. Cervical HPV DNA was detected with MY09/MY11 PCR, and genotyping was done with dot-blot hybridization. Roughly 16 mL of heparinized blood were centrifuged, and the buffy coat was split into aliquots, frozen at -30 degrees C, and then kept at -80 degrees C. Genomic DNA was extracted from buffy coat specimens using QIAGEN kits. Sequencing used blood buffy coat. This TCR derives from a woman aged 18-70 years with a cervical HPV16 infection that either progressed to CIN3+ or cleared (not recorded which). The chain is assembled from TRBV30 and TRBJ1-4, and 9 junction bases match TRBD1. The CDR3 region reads CAWSRKTGGGEKLFF. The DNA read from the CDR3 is TGTGCCTGGAGTCGAAAGACAGGGGGAGGCGAAAAA.